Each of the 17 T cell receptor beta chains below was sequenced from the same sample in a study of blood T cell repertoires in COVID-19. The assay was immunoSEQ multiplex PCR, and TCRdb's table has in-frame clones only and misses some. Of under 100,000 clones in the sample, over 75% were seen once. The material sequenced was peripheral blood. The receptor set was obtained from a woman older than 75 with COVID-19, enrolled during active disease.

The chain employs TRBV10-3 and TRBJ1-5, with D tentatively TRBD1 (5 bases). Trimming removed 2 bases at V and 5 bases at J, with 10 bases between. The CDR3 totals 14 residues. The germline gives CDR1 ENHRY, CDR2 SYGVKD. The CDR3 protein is CAISEAGSHQPQHF. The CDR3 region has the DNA TGTGCCATCAGTGAGGCAGGGTCCCATCAGCCCCAGCATTTT.

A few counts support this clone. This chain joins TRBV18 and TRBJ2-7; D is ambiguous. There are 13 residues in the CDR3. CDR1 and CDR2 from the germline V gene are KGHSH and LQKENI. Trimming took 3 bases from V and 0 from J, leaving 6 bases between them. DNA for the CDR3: TGTGCCAGCTCACCGAGGAACTCCTACGAGCAGTACTTC. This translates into CASSPRNSYEQYF.

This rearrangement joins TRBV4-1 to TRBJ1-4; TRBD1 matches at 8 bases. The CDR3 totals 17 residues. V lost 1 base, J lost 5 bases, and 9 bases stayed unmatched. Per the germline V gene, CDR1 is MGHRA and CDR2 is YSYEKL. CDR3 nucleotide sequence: TGCGCCAGCAGCCAAGGAATTCTCCGGGACAGGAATGAAAAACTGTTTTTT. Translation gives CASSQGILRDRNEKLFF.

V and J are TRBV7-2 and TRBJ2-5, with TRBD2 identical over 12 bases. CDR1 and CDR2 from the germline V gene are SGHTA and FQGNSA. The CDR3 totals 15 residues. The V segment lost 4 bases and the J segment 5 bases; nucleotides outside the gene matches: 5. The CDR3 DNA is TGTGCCAGCAGCTCCTCTGGGACTAGCGGGGAGACCCAGTACTTC. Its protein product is CASSSSGTSGETQYF.

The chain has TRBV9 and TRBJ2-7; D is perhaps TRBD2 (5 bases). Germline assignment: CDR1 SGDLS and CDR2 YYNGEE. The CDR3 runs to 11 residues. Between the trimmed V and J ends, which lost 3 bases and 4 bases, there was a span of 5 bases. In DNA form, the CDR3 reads TGTGCCAGCAGCGCGGGGTACGAGCAGTACTTC. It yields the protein CASSAGYEQYF.

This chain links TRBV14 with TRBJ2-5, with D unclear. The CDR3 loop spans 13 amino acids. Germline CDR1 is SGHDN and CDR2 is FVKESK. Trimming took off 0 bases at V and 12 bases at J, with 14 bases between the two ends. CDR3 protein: CASSQETQVSKYF. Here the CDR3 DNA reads TGTGCCAGCAGCCAAGAAACCCAGGTTTCCAAGTACTTC.

The CDR3 is CASSTRGAGEKLFF. The CDR3 DNA follows: TGTGCCAGTAGTACACGCGGGGCGGGTGAAAAACTGTTTTTT. The chain recombines TRBV19 with TRBJ1-4; perhaps TRBD1 as D (5 bases). The CDR3 runs 14 residues. V was cut by 4 bases and J by 7 bases, with 13 bases left in between. Germline values: CDR1 LNHDA, CDR2 SQIVND (reference sequence).

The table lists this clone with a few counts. In nucleotides, the CDR3 is TGTGCCACCCCATCCGGGACAGGGGGCGAGTACACCGGGGAGCTGTTTTTT. Its protein is CATPSGTGGEYTGELFF. J is TRBJ2-2 and V is TRBV21-1; the DNA was not used to check the table's D call, TRBD1. TRBV21-1 is deemed a pseudogene. This CDR3 region has 17 residues.

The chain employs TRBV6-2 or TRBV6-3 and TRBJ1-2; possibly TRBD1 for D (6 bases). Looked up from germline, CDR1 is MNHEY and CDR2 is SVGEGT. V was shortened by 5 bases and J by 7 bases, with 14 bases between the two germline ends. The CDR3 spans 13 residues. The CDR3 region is CASSRSRDTGYTF. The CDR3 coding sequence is TGTGCCAGCAGTAGAAGCCGGGACACTGGCTACACCTTC.

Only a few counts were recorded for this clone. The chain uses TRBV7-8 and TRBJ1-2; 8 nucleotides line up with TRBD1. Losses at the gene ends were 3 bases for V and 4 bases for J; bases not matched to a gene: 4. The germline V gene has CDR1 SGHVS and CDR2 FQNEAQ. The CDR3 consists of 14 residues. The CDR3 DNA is TGTGCCAGCAGCTTGGACAGGGTTGCCTATGGCTACACCTTC. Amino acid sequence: CASSLDRVAYGYTF.

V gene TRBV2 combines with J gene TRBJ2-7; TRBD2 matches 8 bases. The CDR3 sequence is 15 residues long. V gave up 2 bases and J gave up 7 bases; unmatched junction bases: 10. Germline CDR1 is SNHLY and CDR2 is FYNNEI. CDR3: CASSESGRAGGEQYF. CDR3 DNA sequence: TGTGCCAGCAGTGAATCCGGGAGGGCCGGGGGTGAGCAGTACTTC.

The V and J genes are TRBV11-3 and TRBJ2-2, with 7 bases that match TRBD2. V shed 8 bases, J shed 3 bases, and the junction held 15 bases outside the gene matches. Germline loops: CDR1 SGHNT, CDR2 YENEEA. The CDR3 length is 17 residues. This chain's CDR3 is CASSVAGRAADTGELFF. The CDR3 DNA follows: TGTGCCAGCTCCGTAGCGGGCAGGGCCGCCGACACCGGGGAGCTGTTTTTT.

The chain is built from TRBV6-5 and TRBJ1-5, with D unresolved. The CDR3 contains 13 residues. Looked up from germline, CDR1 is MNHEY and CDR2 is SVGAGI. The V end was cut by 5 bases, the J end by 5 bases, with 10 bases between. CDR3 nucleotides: TGTGCCAGCAGTAAGAATACGGATCAGCCCCAGCATTTT. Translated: CASSKNTDQPQHF.

The CDR3 loop is CASSITGGTQYF. The CDR3 coding sequence is TGTGCCAGTAGTATTACCGGCGGGACCCAGTACTTC. This rearrangement joins TRBV19 to TRBJ2-5; the D is unclear. Looked up from germline, CDR1 is LNHDA and CDR2 is SQIVND (reference sequence). V was pared by 3 bases and J by 7 bases, with 9 bases between. The CDR3 runs to 12 residues.

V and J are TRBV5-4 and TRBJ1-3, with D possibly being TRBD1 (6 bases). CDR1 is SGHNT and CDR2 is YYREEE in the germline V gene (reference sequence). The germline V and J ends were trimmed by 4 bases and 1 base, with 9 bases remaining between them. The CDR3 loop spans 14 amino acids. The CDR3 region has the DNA TGTGCCAGCAGCAAGGACAGTTCTGGAAACACCATATATTTT. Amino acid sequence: CASSKDSSGNTIYF.

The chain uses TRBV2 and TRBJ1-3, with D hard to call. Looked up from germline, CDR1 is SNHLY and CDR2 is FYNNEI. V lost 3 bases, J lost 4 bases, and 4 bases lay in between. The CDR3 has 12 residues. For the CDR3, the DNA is TGTGCCAGCAGTGAGCAGGGAAACACCATATATTTT. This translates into CASSEQGNTIYF.

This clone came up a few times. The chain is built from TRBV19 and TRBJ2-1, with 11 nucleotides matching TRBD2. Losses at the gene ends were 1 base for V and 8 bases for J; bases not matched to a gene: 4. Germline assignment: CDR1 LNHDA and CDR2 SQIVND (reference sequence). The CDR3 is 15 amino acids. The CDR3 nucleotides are TGTGCCAGTAGTATAGTTAGCGGGGGGGGCGATGAGCAGTTCTTC. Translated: CASSIVSGGGDEQFF.